The 31 T cell receptor beta chains below come from one sample, sequenced in a study of blood T cell repertoires in COVID-19. The method was immunoSEQ multiplex PCR; TCRdb's version includes in-frame clones alone and lacks a portion of them. The sample has about 52,000 clones; about four fifths are singletons. Sequenced material: peripheral blood. These receptors were obtained from an elderly woman with COVID-19, enrolled during active disease.

V is TRBV4-1 and J is TRBJ1-4; TRBD1 is a possible D gene (5 bases). The CDR3 spans 16 residues. CDR1 MGHRA and CDR2 YSYEKL come from the germline V gene. With 1 base removed from V and 0 bases from J, the gap between germline ends came to 9 bases. Here the CDR3 DNA reads TGCGCCAGCAGCCAAGGACAGCTTGCAACTAATGAAAAACTGTTTTTT. It translates to CASSQGQLATNEKLFF.

The J gene is TRBJ2-3, the V gene TRBV19; no clear D. Germline assignment: CDR1 LNHDA and CDR2 SQIVND (reference sequence). CDR3 size: 13 residues. V lost 1 base and J 4 bases, leaving 6 bases between the germline ends. CDR3: CASSIGRADTQYF. The CDR3 DNA is TGTGCCAGTAGTATAGGACGGGCAGATACGCAGTATTTT.

In DNA form, the CDR3 reads TGCGCCAGCAGCTACGGGACTAGCGGGCCTTACTACAATGAGCAGTTCTTC. It codes for CASSYGTSGPYYNEQFF. The J gene is TRBJ2-1, the V gene TRBV5-1; 12 bases are shared with TRBD2. In germline, CDR1 is SGHRS, CDR2 YFSETQ. With 3 bases clipped from V and 3 bases from J, the junction kept 7 bases outside the gene matches. The CDR3 extends over 17 amino acids.

This clone turned up a few times. The rearrangement links TRBV24-1 to TRBJ2-3, with a tentative D call TRBD1 (5 bases). Trimming removed 2 bases at V and 7 bases at J, with 18 bases between. The CDR3 is 16 amino acids. Germline CDR1 reads KGHDR; CDR2 reads SFDVKD. This CDR3 is CATSDSTAGREYTQYF. CDR3 in DNA: TGTGCCACCAGTGATTCGACGGCAGGGCGAGAATATACGCAGTATTTT.

This clone showed up just once. The chain couples TRBV5-5 to TRBJ2-2; TRBD1 aligns across 7 bases. V lost 2 bases to trimming and J lost 7 bases; unmatched junction nucleotides: 5. Germline-derived CDR1 and CDR2 are SGHKS and YYEKEE (reference sequence). The CDR3 loop spans 14 amino acids. CDR3 protein: CASSFNPGGGELFF. For the CDR3, the DNA is TGTGCCAGCAGCTTCAACCCAGGGGGCGGGGAGCTGTTTTTT.

A remark on this clone: The sample carries other DNA sequences with the same CDR3. The chain couples TRBV6-5 to TRBJ2-1; D might be TRBD2 (5 bases). The CDR3 runs to 13 residues. Per the germline V gene, CDR1 is MNHEY and CDR2 is SVGAGI. The V end was cut by 2 bases, the J end by 10 bases, with 12 bases between. The CDR3 sequence is CASSYPEREEQFF. The CDR3 nucleotides are TGTGCCAGCAGTTACCCGGAACGGGAAGAGCAGTTCTTC.

This sequence joins TRBV5-1 and TRBJ2-7; tentative D call: TRBD2 (5 bases). This CDR3 has 14 residues. Trimming removed 0 bases at V and 7 bases at J, with 14 bases between. CDR1 is SGHRS and CDR2 is YFSETQ in the germline V gene. CDR3 bases: TGCGCCAGCAGCTTGGTACTAGAGGTATGGGAGCAGTACTTC. It encodes CASSLVLEVWEQYF.

The chain joins TRBV18 to TRBJ1-2, with D possibly matching TRBD1 (6 bases). The CDR3 contains 15 residues. V lost 2 bases to trimming and J lost 1 base, with 11 bases between them. Germline CDR1 is KGHSH and CDR2 is LQKENI. The CDR3, as DNA: TGTGCCAGCTCACCAAGAGGGGGGGATAACTATGGCTACACCTTC. Amino acids: CASSPRGGDNYGYTF.

The V and J genes are TRBV3-1 (or the pseudogene TRBV3-2) and TRBJ2-5; 8 bases match TRBD2. The CDR3 loop spans 14 amino acids. Germline lookup yields CDR1 LGHDT and CDR2 YNNKEL (reference sequence). DNA for the CDR3: TGTGCGGCGACAGCTAGCGGGTTACAAGAGACCCAGTACTTC. It encodes CAATASGLQETQYF.

The chain recombines TRBV30 with TRBJ2-1; TRBD2 agrees at 13 bases. From germline, CDR1 is GTSNPN and CDR2 SVGIG (reference sequence). The CDR3 is 15 amino acids. The V segment lost 5 bases and the J segment 5 bases; nucleotides outside the gene matches: 6. The CDR3 nucleotides read TGTGCCTGGGCCCTCGGACTAGCGGGGGACAATGAGCAGTTCTTC. Protein product: CAWALGLAGDNEQFF.

The V call is TRBV10-1, the J call TRBJ2-7; 9 bases line up with TRBD2. CDR1 and CDR2 (germline): WNHNN, SYGVQD (reference sequence). V gave up 2 bases and J gave up 6 bases; unmatched junction bases: 5. This CDR3 region has 14 residues. CDR3 nucleotide sequence: TGCGCCAGCAGTGAGAGTAGCGGGAGACGCGAGCAGTACTTC. Protein: CASSESSGRREQYF.

The chain combines TRBV4-1 with TRBJ2-7; 9 bases match TRBD2. Germline V gene data show CDR1 as MGHRA and CDR2 as YSYEKL. Trimming removed 1 base from V and 4 bases from J; junction bases left unmatched: 5. The CDR3 is 15 amino acids. The CDR3 region is CASSQVAGESYEQYF. CDR3 nucleotides: TGCGCCAGCAGCCAAGTAGCGGGAGAGTCGTACGAGCAGTACTTC.

J is TRBJ2-1 and V is TRBV6-6; D gene uncertain. Germline V gene lookup returns CDR1 MNHNY and CDR2 SVGAGI (reference sequence). The CDR3 is 12 residues long. V lost 0 bases to trimming and J lost 10 bases, with 7 bases between them. CDR3 nucleotides: TGTGCCAGCAGTTACTCGTCAGCGGAGCAGTTCTTC. This gives the protein CASSYSSAEQFF.

This sequence joins TRBV5-1 and TRBJ1-2; possibly TRBD1 for D (5 bases). This CDR3 is built from 14 residues. Germline CDR1 is SGHRS and CDR2 is YFSETQ. Trimming removed 4 bases at V and 7 bases at J, with 17 bases between. CDR3 bases: TGCGCCAGCAGCCTCGGGGGGGAGACGGTTGGCTACACCTTC. Its protein is CASSLGGETVGYTF. Full variable domain (outside the CDR3, taken from reference TRBV5-1 and TRBJ1-2): KAGVTQTPRYLIKTRGQQVTLSCSPISGHRSVSWYQQTPGQGLQFLFEYFSETQRNKGNFPGRFSGRQFSNSRSEMNVSTLELGDSALYLCASSLGGETVGYTFGSGTRLTVV.

This clone has a handful of counts. The CDR3, as DNA: TGTGCCAGCAGCCCCGGGGGAGGAAGATGGACCTATAATTCACCCCTCCACTTT. It translates to CASSPGGGRWTYNSPLHF. The chain couples TRBV14 to TRBJ1-6; D might be TRBD1 (5 bases). V shed 4 bases and J shed 2 bases, with 18 bases lying between them. The CDR3 consists of 18 residues. Germline V gives CDR1 SGHDN, CDR2 FVKESK.

This chain links TRBV5-1 with TRBJ1-2; D remains unclear. The CDR3 runs to 12 residues. CDR1 and CDR2 (germline): SGHRS, YFSETQ. V was trimmed by 0 bases and J by 7 bases, leaving 7 bases between them. In nucleotides, the CDR3 is TGCGCCAGCAGCTTGGATCGGAGTGGCTACACCTTC. Its protein is CASSLDRSGYTF.

The rearrangement uses TRBV6-5 and TRBJ2-7; a possible D gene is TRBD2 (5 bases). V was trimmed by 7 bases and J by 4 bases, leaving 11 bases between them. CDR1 and CDR2 from the germline V gene are MNHEY and SVGAGI. The CDR3 consists of 12 residues. The CDR3 DNA follows: TGTGCCAGCAACCTCGGCGGGTACGAGCAGTACTTC. Translated, it gives CASNLGGYEQYF.

The chain uses TRBV12-3 or TRBV12-4 and TRBJ1-1, with D possibly matching TRBD1 (5 bases). The ends were cut back, 3 bases at V and 2 bases at J, with 7 bases in the middle. The CDR3 extends over 13 amino acids. CDR3 nucleotide sequence: TGTGCCAGCAGTTTGGGGGGAAACACTGAAGCTTTCTTT. Its protein product is CASSLGGNTEAFF.

The gene calls are TRBV6-6 and TRBJ2-7, with 8 bases fitting TRBD2. The J segment lost 0 bases and the V segment lost 2 bases, leaving 6 bases of the junction unmatched. CDR1 MNHNY and CDR2 SVGAGI come from the germline V gene (reference sequence). The CDR3 has 16 amino acids. The CDR3 sequence: CASSYKPGLDSYEQYF. DNA of the CDR3: TGTGCCAGCAGTTACAAGCCGGGACTAGACTCCTACGAGCAGTACTTC.

This clone was seen only a few times. The J gene is TRBJ1-6, the V gene TRBV6-5; 8 bases agree with TRBD1. The ends lost 5 bases at V and 9 bases at J; junction bases unmatched: 6. CDR1 and CDR2 (germline): MNHEY, SVGAGI. The CDR3 has 14 residues. The CDR3 DNA sequence: TGTGCCAGCAGTCGGACAGGGCCGGGTTCACCCCTCCACTTT. Its protein is CASSRTGPGSPLHF.

This chain joins TRBV28 and TRBJ2-3, with a weak D call TRBD2 (6 bases). Germline CDR1 reads MDHEN; CDR2 reads SYDVKM. The germline V and J ends were trimmed by 4 bases and 5 bases, with 16 bases remaining between them. The CDR3 is 15 amino acids. As DNA, the CDR3 is TGTGCCAGCAGTTCATTAGCGGACCTGGAAGATACGCAGTATTTT. Protein: CASSSLADLEDTQYF.

J is TRBJ2-1 and V is TRBV15, with TRBD2 matching over 9 bases. CDR1 and CDR2 (germline): LNHNV, YYDKDF (reference sequence). This CDR3 has 17 residues. Trimming removed 5 bases from V and 8 bases from J; junction bases left unmatched: 16. The CDR3 DNA follows: TGTGCCACCAGCTACCCTGACGAAAGTAGCGGGGGTTATGAGCAGTTCTTC. Protein sequence: CATSYPDESSGGYEQFF.

The CDR3 loop reads CASSEGGLAGGQSYNEQFF. The CDR3 DNA is TGTGCCAGCAGTGAGGGGGGGCTAGCGGGAGGGCAATCCTACAATGAGCAGTTCTTC. The V gene is TRBV2, the J gene TRBJ2-1; TRBD2 matches at 12 bases. V gave up 3 bases and J gave up 1 base; unmatched junction bases: 10. There are 19 residues in the CDR3. Germline assignment: CDR1 SNHLY and CDR2 FYNNEI.

V usage is TRBV3-1 (or the pseudogene TRBV3-2) and J usage is TRBJ1-4; tentatively, D is TRBD1 (5 bases). This CDR3 region has 15 residues. Per the germline V gene, CDR1 is LGHDT and CDR2 is YNNKEL (reference sequence). The ends were cut back, 4 bases at V and 4 bases at J, with 13 bases in the middle. The CDR3 DNA is TGTGCCAGCAGCCCGGATGGAGGGGATAATGAAAAACTGTTTTTT. As protein: CASSPDGGDNEKLFF.

The rearrangement links TRBV6-1 to TRBJ1-5, with TRBD1 identical over 9 bases. CDR1 is MNHNS and CDR2 is SASEGT in the germline V gene. The CDR3 loop spans 15 amino acids. The trim removed 2 bases at V and 6 bases at J, leaving 5 bases unmatched. The CDR3 DNA is TGTGCCAGCAGTGAACTGGGACAGGGAGGTCAGCCCCAGCATTTT. This codes for CASSELGQGGQPQHF.

The chain has TRBV30 and TRBJ2-3; 8 bases agree with TRBD1. Trimming at V came to 2 bases and at J to 4 bases, leaving 8 bases not matched to a gene. CDR3 length: 15 amino acids. Germline lookup yields CDR1 GTSNPN and CDR2 SVGIG (reference sequence). CDR3 coding DNA: TGTGCCTGGAGTCTACAGGGGGGATTTCCAGATACGCAGTATTTT. Encoded protein: CAWSLQGGFPDTQYF.

The chain has TRBV24-1 and TRBJ2-3; 11 bases map to TRBD2. The trim removed 4 bases at V and 1 base at J, leaving 3 bases unmatched. CDR3 length: 16 amino acids. CDR1 KGHDR and CDR2 SFDVKD come from the germline V gene. The CDR3 region is CATSEASGGRTDTQYF. CDR3 DNA: TGTGCCACCAGTGAAGCTAGCGGGGGGCGCACAGATACGCAGTATTTT.

V gene TRBV27 combines with J gene TRBJ2-2; D is possibly TRBD2 (6 bases). This CDR3 is 13 amino acids long. The germline V gene encodes CDR1 MNHEY and CDR2 SMNVEV (reference sequence). The V end lost 11 bases, the J end lost 7 bases, and 17 bases lay between the germline ends. CDR3 nucleotide sequence: TGTGCCTCCTCCGGGACTTATAGCGGGGAGCTGTTTTTT. This translates into CASSGTYSGELFF.

This clone has just one count. The gene calls are TRBV4-1 and TRBJ2-1; TRBD2 might be the D (6 bases). This CDR3 is 14 amino acids long. Germline-derived CDR1 and CDR2 are MGHRA and YSYEKL. The ends were cut back, 1 base at V and 12 bases at J, with 16 bases in the middle. CDR3 residues: CASSQGADGSLQFF. DNA of the CDR3: TGCGCCAGCAGCCAAGGGGCCGACGGGAGCCTGCAGTTCTTC.

The count of this clone is one. This sequence joins TRBV5-1 and TRBJ2-2; D is possibly TRBD2 (5 bases). Trimming pared 2 bases from V and 4 bases from J, leaving 12 bases between. The germline CDR1 and CDR2 sequences are SGHRS and YFSETQ. The CDR3 extends over 15 amino acids. The CDR3 DNA follows: TGCGCCAGCAGCTTTTGGGAGTCGGGCACCGGGGAGCTGTTTTTT. Amino acids: CASSFWESGTGELFF.

The chain is built from TRBV2 and TRBJ1-6, with unresolved D. The CDR3 covers 14 residues. CDR1 SNHLY and CDR2 FYNNEI come from the germline V gene. The V end lost 6 bases, the J end lost 13 bases, and 19 bases lay between the germline ends. The CDR3 region is CASRPGSETSPLHF. In DNA, the CDR3 is TGTGCCAGCAGACCCGGTTCAGAGACTTCGCCCCTCCACTTT.